The table lists the clone carrying this TCR beta chain with many counts. Its cognate antigen is unknown. The cDNA was synthesized by 5'RACE incorporating 10-nucleotide random UMIs. MiXCR, applied by TCRdb to the 5' RACE reads, yields one record per CDR3 protein. The data show tens of thousands of distinct CDR3 sequences, under 4.5% seen once. J was trimmed by 5 bases and V by 5 bases; bases with no gene match: 10. The CDR3 has 16 residues. The sample belongs to a study of neurological immune-mediated disorders. General study results and limits: Expansion of TCR clones was greatest in HTLV-1-associated myelopathy and smallest in multiple sclerosis, where it fell below that of healthy controls.

The sample comprised CD4+ T cells from blood. This rearrangement joins TRBV12-3 or TRBV12-4 to TRBJ1-5, with 9 bases lining up with TRBD1. This receptor was taken from a woman in her thirties or forties with multiple sclerosis. The CDR3 sequence is CASSNIRDRAHQPQHF. The CDR3 nucleotides read TGTGCCAGCAGTAACATACGGGACAGGGCACATCAGCCCCAGCATTTT.